This T cell receptor (beta chain) was identified in a study of regulatory T cells in long-lasting Graves disease. Relying on iRepertoire HTBI primers and Arm-PCR of CDR3 regions, the team built TCR beta libraries. TCRdb independently ran MiXCR on the multiplex PCR reads; one entry per CDR3 protein. Altogether some 250,000 distinct CDR3 sequences are present, 18% being singletons, with the ten largest covering approximately 14%. At least ten counts were recorded for this clonotype. Time point given: newly diagnosed GD, antithyroid drugs for less than 3 months. There was RNA extracted from PBMCs, and the TCR library was made from it. V was cut by 3 bases and J by 11 bases, with 9 bases left in between. The CDR3 runs to 11 residues. Another study also made use of these data, one on T cells in Graves' hyperthyroidism and ophthalmopathy.

This chain links TRBV12-3 or TRBV12-4 with TRBJ2-3; D assignment may be TRBD1 or TRBD2 (5 bases each). The TCR comes from a woman in her 30s with Graves disease. The sample in question was peripheral blood mononuclear cells (PBMCs), obtained at new diagnosis, from a patient treated with antithyroid drugs. The CDR3 nucleotides read TGTGCCAGCAGTTTCCGGGACCAGCAGTATTTT. Its translation: CASSFRDQQYF.